This TCR beta chain comes out of a study of blood T cells in healthy people across ages. Study at large: About one barcoded beta molecule was captured per two T cells (by template switching). Regarding the study as a whole: TCR beta diversity was tightly associated with the proportion of naive T cells.

A second PCR, run for roughly 7 to 11 cycles, used a sample-barcoded 5' primer plus a J-beta primer mix. MiXCR, applied by TCRdb to the 5' RACE reads, yields one record per CDR3 protein. The sample consists of about 1.8 million distinct CDR3 sequences, around half of them appearing once. In the case of this clonotype: The antigen remains unidentified.

This CDR3 is built from 17 residues. Trimming removed 0 bases at V and 0 bases at J, with 14 bases between. Germline V gene sequence: CDR1 MNHEY, CDR2 SVGEGT. Total RNA amounts of at least 6 micrograms were extracted per sample. This chain connects TRBV6-2 or TRBV6-3 to TRBJ1-1; no firm D call. The sample was blood. The clonotype originates from a woman aged 40 to 50 in good health. CDR3 sequence reads: CASSYSARVQMNTEAFF. CDR3 coding DNA: TGTGCCAGCAGTTACTCTGCTCGGGTCCAGATGAACACTGAAGCTTTCTTT.